The subject of this entry is one T cell receptor (beta chain). Per the original data handling: Nucleated cell counts were estimated from reference gene primer amplification. Produced via immunoSEQ multiplex PCR; TCRdb's table is partial and in-frame only. V and J calls and clone size are those listed in that table; D and trimming were worked out from the DNA. This sample has hundreds of thousands of clones, with 84% found just once. V was trimmed by 1 base and J by 7 bases, leaving 10 bases between them. CDR1 and CDR2 from the germline V gene are LGHDT and YNNKEL (reference sequence). The CDR3 has 14 amino acids. The data derive from a study of blood T cell repertoires in COVID-19. Study-level information: COVID-19 samples, acute and convalescent, were from the United States, Italy and Spain. Sample material is recorded as cDNA or gDNA derived from T cells, B-cell-depleted T cells, or PBMCs.

The TCR originated in a human donor in a cohort sampled during active COVID-19. The rearrangement joins TRBV3-1 (or the pseudogene TRBV3-2) to TRBJ1-4; D might be TRBD1 (6 bases). Sequences were obtained from peripheral blood. The CDR3: CASSQGRTVEKLFF. The DNA of the CDR3 is TGTGCCAGCAGCCAAGGTCGGACAGTTGAAAAACTGTTTTTT.